Listed below are T cell receptor beta chains from one sample, sequenced in a study of blood T cell repertoires in COVID-19. TCRdb's copy holds only in-frame clones and misses some; the assay was immunoSEQ multiplex PCR. The sample lists about 50,000 clones, about 80% seen once, with around 10% in the top ten. The sequencing sample was made of peripheral blood. These receptors came from a man between 60 and 75 years old with acute or convalescent COVID-19. Each CDR3 is given with its conserved first and last residue. Fields, in order: D gene, J gene, clone size, V gene, CDR3 protein, CDR3 DNA. A D gene is named only where the DNA matches it firmly. Expanded clones are given a class, and other clones once, few, many or no size at all.

D: -
J: TRBJ1-5
size: once
V: TRBV29-1
CDR3: CSVVQGLNQPQHF
DNA: TGCAGCGTTGTACAGGGACTAAATCAGCCCCAGCATTTT

D: TRBD1
J: TRBJ2-6
size: -
V: TRBV4-3
CDR3: CASSQGGQSSGANVLTF
DNA: TGCGCCAGCAGCCAAGGGGGACAGTCCTCTGGGGCCAACGTCCTGACTTTC

D: -
J: TRBJ1-5
size: -
V: TRBV7-9
CDR3: CASSQNREGRNQPQHF
DNA: TGTGCCAGCAGCCAAAACAGGGAAGGGCGCAATCAGCCCCAGCATTTT

D: -
J: TRBJ2-3
size: -
V: TRBV5-1
CDR3: CASSPGGGADTQYF
DNA: TGCGCCAGCAGCCCCGGTGGCGGGGCAGATACGCAGTATTTT

D: -
J: TRBJ2-6
size: -
V: TRBV7-6
CDR3: CASSFGSSGANVLTF
DNA: TGTGCCAGCAGCTTTGGCAGCTCTGGGGCCAACGTCCTGACTTTC

D: -
J: TRBJ1-1
size: once
V: TRBV11-2
CDR3: CASGLTRGTAFF
DNA: TGTGCCAGCGGCTTAACCAGGGGTACGGCTTTCTTT

D: -
J: TRBJ1-3
size: few
V: TRBV5-1
CDR3: CASSLSGGEFVNTIYF
DNA: TGCGCCAGCAGCTTGTCTGGTGGAGAATTCGTAAACACCATATATTTT

D: TRBD1
J: TRBJ2-7
size: -
V: TRBV24-1
CDR3: CATSDPSTGSYEQYF
DNA: TGTGCCACCAGTGATCCCTCGACAGGGTCCTACGAGCAGTACTTC

D: TRBD1
J: TRBJ1-1
size: -
V: TRBV5-4
CDR3: CASSLKDRAGEAFF
DNA: TGTGCCAGCAGCTTGAAGGACAGGGCTGGGGAAGCTTTCTTT

D: TRBD1
J: TRBJ1-2
size: -
V: TRBV25-1
CDR3: CASSESGRGRVSQGYTF
DNA: TGTGCCAGCAGTGAATCAGGCAGGGGGCGCGTTTCACAGGGCTACACCTTC

D: TRBD1
J: TRBJ2-5
size: -
V: TRBV6-2/TRBV6-3
CDR3: CASSLRQGWETQYF
DNA: TGTGCCAGCAGTTTGCGACAGGGGTGGGAGACCCAGTACTTC

D: -
J: TRBJ1-5
size: once
V: TRBV19
CDR3: CASSILGGGPRSNQPQHF
DNA: TGTGCCAGTAGTATACTTGGGGGGGGCCCTCGGAGCAATCAGCCCCAGCATTTT

D: TRBD1
J: TRBJ2-1
size: -
V: TRBV5-8
CDR3: CASSLSGGLNNEQFF
DNA: TGTGCCAGCAGCTTGTCAGGGGGCTTAAACAATGAGCAGTTCTTC

D: -
J: TRBJ1-1
size: -
V: TRBV5-1
CDR3: CASSPGTGSNTEAFF
DNA: TGCGCCAGCAGCCCCGGAACAGGATCGAACACTGAAGCTTTCTTT

D: -
J: TRBJ1-2
size: -
V: TRBV1
CDR3: CTSSQVLLGYTF
DNA: TGCACCAGCAGCCAAGTATTATTGGGCTACACCTTC

D: TRBD1
J: TRBJ1-1
size: -
V: TRBV2
CDR3: CASTGQGVLNTEAFF
DNA: TGTGCCAGCACGGGACAGGGAGTATTGAACACTGAAGCTTTCTTT

D: TRBD1
J: TRBJ1-2
size: -
V: TRBV5-5
CDR3: CASTRTGPAYGYTF
DNA: TGTGCCAGCACCAGGACAGGGCCAGCCTATGGCTACACCTTC

D: -
J: TRBJ1-2
size: -
V: TRBV5-6
CDR3: CASSFRGNYGYTF
DNA: TGTGCCAGCAGCTTTAGGGGTAACTATGGCTACACCTTC

D: -
J: TRBJ1-5
size: few
V: TRBV7-2
CDR3: CASSLSWADNQPQHF
DNA: TGTGCCAGCAGCTTATCCTGGGCAGATAATCAGCCCCAGCATTTT

D: TRBD1
J: TRBJ2-7
size: -
V: TRBV4-3
CDR3: CASSQGADRGTNYEQYF
DNA: TGCGCCAGCAGCCAAGGGGCCGACAGGGGGACGAACTACGAGCAGTACTTC

D: TRBD1
J: TRBJ1-1
size: -
V: TRBV5-6
CDR3: CASSLSGTVNTEAFF
DNA: TGTGCCAGCAGCTTGTCCGGGACAGTCAACACTGAAGCTTTCTTT

D: -
J: TRBJ2-7
size: -
V: TRBV18
CDR3: CASSNPGHSYEQYF
DNA: TGTGCCAGCTCGAACCCGGGACACTCCTACGAGCAGTACTTC

D: -
J: TRBJ2-3
size: once
V: TRBV5-6
CDR3: CASSLVPRSSLGTQYF
DNA: TGTGCCAGCAGCTTAGTCCCCAGGTCTTCCCTCGGTACGCAGTATTTT

D: TRBD1
J: TRBJ2-7
size: -
V: TRBV11-2
CDR3: CASRRPGRGSYEQYF
DNA: TGTGCCAGCAGGCGCCCCGGCAGGGGGTCCTACGAGCAGTACTTC

D: TRBD1
J: TRBJ1-1
size: -
V: TRBV6-1
CDR3: CASSAFFGTGAMNTEAFF
DNA: TGTGCCAGCAGTGCCTTCTTTGGGACAGGGGCCATGAACACTGAAGCTTTCTTT

D: -
J: TRBJ1-4
size: -
V: TRBV6-6
CDR3: CASSYLTGGNEKLFF
DNA: TGTGCCAGCAGTTACCTGACAGGTGGGAATGAAAAACTGTTTTTT

D: -
J: TRBJ1-3
size: -
V: TRBV2
CDR3: CAMTWGDSEGNTIYF
DNA: TGTGCCATGACTTGGGGGGACTCAGAAGGAAACACCATATATTTT

D: TRBD1
J: TRBJ2-7
size: once
V: TRBV28
CDR3: CASSLGQGEHEQYF
DNA: TGTGCCAGCAGTCTGGGACAGGGTGAGCACGAGCAGTACTTC

D: -
J: TRBJ2-1
size: -
V: TRBV3-1/TRBV3-2
CDR3: CASSQFLGGLGAGEEQFF
DNA: TGTGCCAGCAGCCAATTCCTCGGGGGGCTCGGGGCTGGAGAGGAGCAGTTCTTC

D: TRBD1
J: TRBJ2-7
size: -
V: TRBV30
CDR3: CAWGFRDRLF
DNA: TGTGCCTGGGGTTTCCGGGACAGATTGTTC

D: TRBD1
J: TRBJ2-2
size: -
V: TRBV4-1
CDR3: CASSRSGTGLTGELFF
DNA: TGCGCCAGCAGCCGGTCCGGGACAGGGCTTACCGGGGAGCTGTTTTTT

D: -
J: TRBJ1-3
size: -
V: TRBV30
CDR3: CAWRKVAAKRGNTIYF
DNA: TGTGCCTGGAGGAAAGTGGCAGCCAAAAGGGGCAACACCATATATTTT

D: -
J: TRBJ1-1
size: medium-sized
V: TRBV3-1/TRBV3-2
CDR3: CASRPNSNTEAFF
DNA: TGTGCCAGCAGACCTAACAGCAACACTGAAGCTTTCTTT

D: -
J: TRBJ1-2
size: -
V: TRBV5-1
CDR3: CASSFRQGNYGYTF
DNA: TGCGCCAGCAGCTTCCGGCAGGGTAACTATGGCTACACCTTC

D: -
J: TRBJ1-2
size: -
V: TRBV10-2
CDR3: CASSDPGVFGSGYGYTF
DNA: TGCGCCAGCAGTGACCCAGGGGTTTTCGGATCGGGATATGGCTACACCTTC

D: TRBD1
J: TRBJ1-1
size: -
V: TRBV30
CDR3: CAWSGDRVAFF
DNA: TGTGCCTGGAGTGGGGACAGGGTAGCTTTCTTT